This TCR beta chain is from a study of cytomegalovirus exposure and HLA in healthy donors. Broader study findings: Sequences of the TCR beta chain were said to predict the HLA-A and HLA-B alleles of most subjects accurately.

The PCR used 60 Vbeta and 13 Jbeta primers. Some clones are missing from TCRdb's copy, which holds only in-frame ones; the method was immunoSEQ multiplex PCR. The sample records 100,000 to 150,000 clones, more than 70% being singletons. Comments on this clone: Its antigen is still unknown.

The V and J ends lost 3 bases and 4 bases respectively, with 11 bases between them. The germline CDR1 and CDR2 sequences are KGHSH and LQKENI. The CDR3 consists of 14 residues. Sequenced input: PBMCs. This sequence was found in a human donor in good health. The V call is TRBV18, the J call TRBJ2-3; a possible D gene is TRBD2 (5 bases). The CDR3 nucleotides read TGTGCCAGCTCACCCCGTGGTAGCGCAGATACGCAGTATTTT. Residues: CASSPRGSADTQYF.